Listed below are T cell receptor beta chains from one sample, sequenced in a study of CD8+CD57+ T cells in acquired aplastic anemia. A single record per CDR3 protein comes from TCRdb applying MiXCR to the reads. Among fewer than 200,000 distinct CDR3 sequences listed, just under 65% were seen once. The sequenced sample was sorted CD4+, CD8+, or CD8+CD57+ T cells (not recorded which) from PBMCs. The receptors originated from a human donor in good health. CDR3s include the opening cysteine and the closing phenylalanine or tryptophan. A D gene is named only where the DNA matches it firmly. Clone sizes are given selectively: once, few, many, or a class where the clone is expanded.

V gene	clone size	J gene	CDR3 length	D gene	CDR3 protein	CDR3 DNA
TRBV7-3	-	TRBJ1-2	15	TRBD1	CASSYQGQAMYGYTF	TGTGCCAGCAGCTACCAGGGACAGGCCATGTATGGCTACACCTTC
TRBV11-1	-	TRBJ1-1	13	-	CASSLLFDGEAFF	TGTGCCAGCAGCTTGTTGTTTGACGGTGAAGCTTTCTTT
TRBV5-1	once	TRBJ2-3	14	TRBD1	CASSIGQGTDTQYF	TGCGCCAGCAGCATCGGACAGGGCACAGATACGCAGTATTTT
TRBV11-2	few	TRBJ2-7	14	-	CASSRGPGSYEQYF	TGTGCCAGCAGCCGCGGCCCCGGGTCCTACGAGCAGTACTTC
TRBV29-1	few	TRBJ1-1	13	-	CSVGAGPNTEAFF	TGCAGCGTTGGGGCTGGCCCGAACACTGAAGCTTTCTTT
TRBV29-1	-	TRBJ2-5	15	-	CSVGPEGKKRETQYF	TGCAGCGTTGGTCCTGAGGGCAAAAAGCGGGAGACCCAGTACTTC
TRBV10-3	-	TRBJ2-2	16	TRBD1	CAISDDDRVGTGELFF	TGTGCCATCAGTGATGACGACAGGGTTGGGACCGGGGAGCTGTTTTTT
TRBV9	-	TRBJ2-7	15	TRBD1	CASSVGLDRDHEQYF	TGTGCCAGCAGCGTAGGGTTGGACAGGGACCACGAGCAGTACTTC
TRBV5-5	many	TRBJ1-5	15	-	CASSLEAGHDQPQHF	TGTGCCAGCAGCTTGGAGGCAGGGCATGATCAGCCCCAGCATTTT
TRBV7-8	few	TRBJ1-2	14	-	CASSSGGGGYGYTF	TGTGCCAGCAGCTCCGGCGGGGGAGGCTATGGCTACACCTTC
TRBV14	many	TRBJ2-3	14	-	CASSSYGGRDTQYF	TGTGCCAGCAGCTCATATGGAGGGAGAGATACGCAGTATTTT
TRBV9	many	TRBJ2-2	14	-	CASSGIGDTGELFF	TGTGCCAGCAGCGGAATAGGGGACACCGGGGAGCTGTTTTTT
TRBV5-6	many	TRBJ2-3	15	TRBD2	CASSGRLAGPDTQYF	TGTGCCAGCAGCGGACGACTAGCGGGGCCGGATACGCAGTATTTT
TRBV6-5	-	TRBJ2-3	20	TRBD2	CASSYSAGGPEPLYTDTQYF	TGTGCCAGCAGTTACTCGGCGGGAGGGCCTGAACCCTTATACACAGATACGCAGTATTTT
TRBV7-8	-	TRBJ2-7	14	TRBD2	CASSNGTSGDEQYF	TGTGCCAGCAGCAACGGGACTAGCGGTGACGAGCAGTACTTC
TRBV4-1	-	TRBJ2-2	17	-	CASSQVAQSGGTGELFF	TGCGCCAGCAGCCAAGTAGCCCAATCAGGAGGGACCGGGGAGCTGTTTTTT
TRBV20-1	few	TRBJ2-7	14	TRBD1	CSAGQGSSSYEQYF	TGCAGTGCTGGACAGGGGTCGAGCTCCTACGAGCAGTACTTC
TRBV4-1	-	TRBJ1-6	15	-	CASSQDSAPGSPLHF	-
TRBV7-8	-	TRBJ2-7	14	-	CASSSPLQGREQYF	TGTGCCAGCAGCTCCCCCCTGCAGGGGCGGGAGCAGTACTTC
TRBV5-4	-	TRBJ2-7	14	TRBD1	CASSAGQGSYEQYF	TGTGCCAGCAGCGCGGGACAGGGGTCCTACGAGCAGTACTTC
TRBV7-2	-	TRBJ1-2	17	-	CASSLETADTISYGYTF	TGTGCCAGCAGCTTAGAAACTGCGGACACAATCTCCTATGGCTACACCTTC
TRBV29-1	-	TRBJ2-6	13	-	CSVREAGANVLTF	TGCAGCGTTAGGGAGGCTGGGGCCAACGTCCTGACTTTC
TRBV10-2	-	TRBJ2-7	14	TRBD2	CASQDSGSSYEQYF	TGCGCCAGCCAAGATAGCGGGAGCTCCTACGAGCAGTACTTC
TRBV9	-	TRBJ2-7	16	TRBD1	CASSGSGQGTDYEQYF	TGTGCCAGCAGCGGTAGTGGGCAGGGGACAGACTACGAGCAGTACTTC
TRBV2	many	TRBJ1-2	14	TRBD1	CASNSGTGVYGYTF	TGTGCCAGCAACTCCGGGACAGGCGTTTATGGCTACACCTTC
TRBV29-1	-	TRBJ2-1	16	TRBD2	CSVEGGAGGHFNEQFF	TGCAGCGTTGAAGGAGGGGCGGGGGGGCATTTCAATGAGCAGTTCTTC
TRBV9	-	TRBJ2-3	14	-	CASSTHDDTDTQYF	TGTGCCAGCAGCACCCACGATGACACAGATACGCAGTATTTT
TRBV27	few	TRBJ2-7	13	-	CASSLGSVYEQYF	TGTGCCAGCAGTTTAGGCAGTGTCTACGAGCAGTACTTC
TRBV9	-	TRBJ2-7	16	TRBD1	CASSPRQGALTYEQYF	TGTGCCAGCAGCCCTCGACAGGGGGCACTGACCTACGAGCAGTACTTC
TRBV10-3	-	TRBJ2-5	12	TRBD2	CATRLAGETQYF	TGTGCCACTCGACTAGCGGGAGAGACCCAGTACTTC
TRBV6-6	many	TRBJ2-2	19	-	CASSYNDGVWQGYTGELFF	TGTGCCAGCAGTTACAACGACGGAGTTTGGCAGGGTTACACCGGGGAGCTGTTTTTT
TRBV7-9	-	TRBJ1-1	15	TRBD1	CASSVRQGADTEAFF	TGTGCCAGCAGCGTACGACAGGGGGCGGACACTGAAGCTTTCTTT
TRBV15	few	TRBJ2-5	16	-	CATSQLRGRYQETQYF	TGTGCCACCAGCCAGCTCAGGGGCCGATACCAAGAGACCCAGTACTTC
TRBV5-6	many	TRBJ2-6	15	-	CASSSILSGANVLTF	TGTGCCAGCAGCTCGATCCTCTCTGGGGCCAACGTCCTGACTTTC
TRBV10-3	-	TRBJ2-7	15	TRBD2	CAIRGGLADGGEQYF	TGTGCCATCAGGGGGGGACTAGCGGACGGGGGGGAGCAGTACTTC
TRBV7-3	-	TRBJ2-3	15	TRBD2	CASSRGGAAPDTQYF	TGTGCCAGCAGTCGGGGGGGGGCAGCCCCAGATACGCAGTATTTT
TRBV24-1	-	TRBJ2-3	13	TRBD2	CATSGTAGITQYF	TGTGCCACCAGTGGCACAGCGGGAATTACGCAGTATTTT
TRBV20-1	-	TRBJ1-5	12	TRBD1	CIARDSSQPQHF	TGCATTGCTAGGGACAGTAGTCAGCCCCAGCATTTT
TRBV2	few	TRBJ1-1	13	-	CASSTNRNTEAFF	TGTGCCAGCAGTACTAACCGGAACACTGAAGCTTTCTTT
TRBV15	-	TRBJ1-1	12	-	CATSRDQSEAFF	TGTGCCACCAGCAGAGACCAGTCTGAAGCTTTCTTT
TRBV28	few	TRBJ2-3	18	TRBD1	CASTVVDRGLSSTDTQYF	TGTGCCAGCACAGTTGTAGACAGGGGCCTATCTAGCACAGATACGCAGTATTTT
TRBV20-1	-	TRBJ2-7	14	-	CSARVLGRDGEQYF	TGCAGTGCTAGGGTACTGGGGCGCGACGGCGAGCAGTACTTC
TRBV20-1	-	TRBJ2-3	14	TRBD2	CSARDSGGADTQYF	TGCAGTGCTAGGGATAGCGGGGGGGCAGATACGCAGTATTTT